The 30 T cell receptor beta chains below all came from one sample that was sequenced in a study of immune evolution from preneoplasia to lung adenocarcinoma. Libraries were prepared by immunoSEQ multiplex PCR; TCRdb keeps only in-frame clonotypes and omits some of them. The repertoire includes around 39,000 clones, roughly 68% of them detected once, and around 6.5% sits in the top ten. Sequenced material: FFPE invasive lung adenocarcinoma tissue. The receptors were gathered from a person between 60 and 69 years old with lung adenocarcinoma.

This chain joins TRBV6-5 and TRBJ1-5; possibly TRBD1 for D (6 bases). This CDR3 spans 14 amino acids. Trimming took 7 bases from V and 1 from J, leaving 11 bases between them. The germline gives CDR1 MNHEY, CDR2 SVGAGI. The CDR3 nucleotides read TGTGCCAGCAAAGACAGGAACAGCAATCAGCCCCAGCATTTT. Protein: CASKDRNSNQPQHF.

The chain is built from TRBV11-3 and TRBJ2-5, with D tentatively TRBD1 (6 bases). Trimming cost V 1 base and J 2 bases, with 8 bases left between them. The CDR3 is 14 amino acids. Germline loops: CDR1 SGHNT, CDR2 YENEEA. CDR3 amino acids: CASSLGGQQETQYF. In DNA form, the CDR3 reads TGTGCCAGCAGCTTAGGCGGACAGCAAGAGACCCAGTACTTC.

V and J are TRBV27 and TRBJ1-5, with D perhaps matching TRBD1 (6 bases). The CDR3 spans 15 residues. The germline V gene has CDR1 MNHEY and CDR2 SMNVEV (reference sequence). Trimming shortened V by 7 bases and J by 0 bases, and 13 bases separated the two germline ends. CDR3: CASNPTGYSNQPQHF. CDR3 sequence (DNA): TGTGCCAGCAATCCGACAGGCTATAGCAATCAGCCCCAGCATTTT.

This clone came up once. This rearrangement joins TRBV28 to TRBJ2-5; a possible D gene is TRBD1 (6 bases). Germline V gene data show CDR1 as MDHEN and CDR2 as SYDVKM. This CDR3 contains 13 residues. V dropped 3 bases and J dropped 3 bases, with 8 bases sitting between them. CDR3 in amino acids: CASSFNREETQYF. Written as DNA, the CDR3 is TGTGCCAGCAGTTTTAACAGGGAAGAGACCCAGTACTTC.

The chain carries TRBV18 and TRBJ1-2, with D possibly being TRBD1 (6 bases). The CDR3 loop spans 14 amino acids. The V gene lost 2 bases and the J gene lost 6 bases, with 13 bases spanning the gap. Germline lookup yields CDR1 KGHSH and CDR2 LQKENI. The CDR3 sequence is CASSPNFGTNGYTF. Written as DNA, the CDR3 is TGTGCCAGCTCACCAAACTTCGGGACAAATGGCTACACCTTC. Based on the CDR3 plus reference TRBV18 and TRBJ1-2, the full variable domain is NAGVMQNPRHLVRRRGQEARLRCSPMKGHSHVYWYRQLPEEGLKFMVYLQKENIIDESGMPKERFSAEFPKEGPSILRIQQVVRGDSAAYFCASSPNFGTNGYTFGSGTRLTVV.

Concerning this clone: Other nucleotide sequences from this sample produce the same CDR3. J is TRBJ1-1 and V is TRBV2; D possibly corresponds to TRBD1 (5 bases). The CDR3 length is 13 residues. With 4 bases removed from V and 1 base from J, the gap between germline ends came to 7 bases. Per the germline V gene, CDR1 is SNHLY and CDR2 is FYNNEI. CDR3 sequence (DNA): TGTGCCAGCAGTGGGGACTCGAACACTGAAGCTTTCTTT. It translates to CASSGDSNTEAFF.

The chain uses TRBV4-2 and TRBJ2-1, with D maybe TRBD2 (6 bases). The CDR3 sequence is 16 residues long. The V end lost 4 bases, the J end lost 0 bases, and 13 bases lay between the germline ends. Per the germline V gene, CDR1 is LGHNA and CDR2 is YNFKEQ. CDR3 residues: CASSPTKRASYNEQFF. In DNA, the CDR3 is TGTGCCAGCAGCCCGACCAAGCGGGCCTCCTACAATGAGCAGTTCTTC.

J is TRBJ1-2 and V is TRBV19; D is undetermined. Germline V gene lookup returns CDR1 LNHDA and CDR2 SQIVND (reference sequence). The CDR3 is 14 residues long. V was clipped by 5 bases and J by 5 bases, with 15 bases between them. The DNA of the CDR3 is TGTGCCAGTAGTCTGGGATTTGTCGGGTATGGCTACACCTTC. Protein: CASSLGFVGYGYTF.

The rearrangement links TRBV18 to TRBJ1-1, with no clear D. Between the trimmed V and J ends, which lost 3 bases and 0 bases, there was a span of 5 bases. This CDR3 spans 13 amino acids. Germline lookup yields CDR1 KGHSH and CDR2 LQKENI. The CDR3 region has the DNA TGTGCCAGCTCACCCGGGTTGAACACTGAAGCTTTCTTT. Translating it yields CASSPGLNTEAFF.

The chain couples TRBV11-1 to TRBJ1-2; D is ambiguous. V shed 5 bases and J shed 3 bases, with 16 bases lying between them. The CDR3 runs 15 residues. Germline-derived CDR1 and CDR2 are SGHAT and FQDESV (reference sequence). In nucleotides, the CDR3 is TGTGCCAGCAGCCCAGGCGGCTCCGGCTACTATGGCTACACCTTC. It translates to CASSPGGSGYYGYTF.

This clone was recorded a few times. The V and J genes are TRBV15 and TRBJ1-4; TRBD1 might be the D (5 bases). There are 17 residues in the CDR3. Germline loops: CDR1 LNHNV, CDR2 YYDKDF (reference sequence). Trimming shortened V by 1 base and J by 0 bases, and 12 bases separated the two germline ends. The CDR3 loop is CATSRARPGATNEKLFF. In nucleotides, the CDR3 is TGTGCCACCAGCAGAGCCCGACCGGGGGCAACTAATGAAAAACTGTTTTTT.

The chain uses TRBV5-1 and TRBJ2-7; 7 bases line up with TRBD2. The CDR3 contains 15 residues. The trim removed 5 bases at V and 1 base at J, leaving 9 bases unmatched. CDR1 is SGHRS and CDR2 is YFSETQ in the germline V gene. The CDR3 nucleotides read TGCGCCAGCAGAGAGCGGGGAGGATTATCCTACGAGCAGTACTTC. This encodes CASRERGGLSYEQYF.

This clone was seen a handful of times. The chain carries TRBV12-5 and TRBJ2-7, with D tentatively TRBD1 (5 bases). The V gene lost 9 bases and the J gene lost 2 bases, with 17 bases spanning the gap. The CDR3 is 14 residues long. Germline V gene sequence: CDR1 LGHNT, CDR2 FRNRAP. The CDR3 reads CASAWTPRPYEQYF. The CDR3 DNA reads TGTGCTAGCGCCTGGACACCTCGACCCTACGAGCAGTACTTC.

The chain employs TRBV30 and TRBJ1-1, with D hard to call. CDR1 is GTSNPN, CDR2 SVGIG, per germline (reference sequence). Trimming took 3 bases from V and 0 from J, leaving 8 bases between them. This CDR3 comprises 13 residues. The CDR3 nucleotides read TGTGCCTGGAGCCTTACTGTGAACACTGAAGCTTTCTTT. Amino acid sequence: CAWSLTVNTEAFF.

CDR3 DNA sequence: TGTGCCAGCACTTTGACGAAAGGGGTCACTGAAGCTTTCTTT. Amino acids: CASTLTKGVTEAFF. V usage is TRBV6-1 and J usage is TRBJ1-1, with D possibly TRBD1 on 5 matching bases. The CDR3 loop spans 14 amino acids. Looked up from germline, CDR1 is MNHNS and CDR2 is SASEGT. Trimming cost V 7 bases and J 4 bases, with 16 bases left between them.

This clone has just a few counts. This rearrangement joins TRBV2 to TRBJ1-1; 8 bases are a match to TRBD1. V lost 5 bases, J lost 0 bases, and 5 bases stayed unmatched. Germline loops: CDR1 SNHLY, CDR2 FYNNEI. This CDR3 contains 15 residues. The CDR3, as DNA: TGTGCCAGCAGTTCAGCACAGGGGGTGAACACTGAAGCTTTCTTT. Protein sequence: CASSSAQGVNTEAFF.

The V call is TRBV2, the J call TRBJ2-7; no definite D call. The ends were cut back, 8 bases at V and 6 bases at J, with 20 bases in the middle. This CDR3 spans 14 amino acids. Germline V gene lookup returns CDR1 SNHLY and CDR2 FYNNEI. The DNA of the CDR3 is TGTGCCAGCTTTTACACTTTACCCCCTTCCGAGCAGTACTTC. Translation gives CASFYTLPPSEQYF.

The genes are TRBV29-1 and TRBJ1-1; D may be TRBD1 (5 bases). This CDR3 is built from 12 residues. CDR1 and CDR2 (germline): SQVTM, ANQGSEA. Trimming left V 5 bases short and J 5 bases short, with 12 bases between. CDR3: CSVFRARTEAFF. DNA of the CDR3: TGCAGCGTTTTCAGGGCTAGGACTGAAGCTTTCTTT.

This clone was seen once. This sequence joins TRBV5-1 and TRBJ1-1, with 7 nucleotides matching TRBD1. Germline-derived CDR1 and CDR2 are SGHRS and YFSETQ. Trimming took 3 bases from V and 3 from J; bases not matched to a gene: 11. CDR3 length equals 16 residues. The CDR3 protein is CASSSNPTGTHTEAFF. CDR3 coding DNA: TGCGCCAGCAGCTCAAACCCGACAGGGACACACACTGAAGCTTTCTTT.

V and J are TRBV6-6 and TRBJ2-2; D gene uncertain. CDR1 MNHNY and CDR2 SVGAGI come from the germline V gene (reference sequence). CDR3 length: 12 amino acids. V was trimmed by 2 bases and J by 7 bases, leaving 5 bases between them. CDR3 DNA: TGTGCCAGCAGTTACATCGTCGGGGAGCTGTTTTTT. Encoded protein: CASSYIVGELFF.

This rearrangement joins TRBV28 to TRBJ1-1; D is ambiguous. Trimming stripped 3 bases from V and 10 bases from J, with 12 bases between. The CDR3 is made up of 12 amino acids. CDR1 and CDR2 (germline): MDHEN, SYDVKM. CDR3 bases: TGTGCCAGCAGTTTGTCCGGGATCTTAGCTTTCTTT. Translation: CASSLSGILAFF.

CDR3 amino acids: CASTGSGHQPQHF. The CDR3 region has the DNA TGTGCCAGTACGGGATCCGGACACCAGCCCCAGCATTTT. This chain connects TRBV19 to TRBJ1-5; D is perhaps TRBD1 (5 bases). This CDR3 contains 13 residues. Germline CDR1 reads LNHDA; CDR2 reads SQIVND (reference sequence). V was clipped by 7 bases and J by 7 bases, with 14 bases between them.

Only one count was recorded for this clone. The chain employs TRBV30 and TRBJ1-5; 9 bases are shared with TRBD1. Germline-derived CDR1 and CDR2 are GTSNPN and SVGIG (reference sequence). The ends lost 1 base at V and 7 bases at J; junction bases unmatched: 11. The CDR3 contains 16 residues. The CDR3 DNA is TGTGCCTGGAGTGCCCGGACAGGGGCGACTCGGCAGCCCCAGCATTTT. Encoded protein: CAWSARTGATRQPQHF.

The rearrangement links TRBV30 to TRBJ1-3; D is undetermined. The CDR3 length is 14 residues. V lost 4 bases and J 0 bases, leaving 10 bases between the germline ends. The V gene's germline CDR1 is GTSNPN and CDR2 SVGIG (reference sequence). The CDR3 protein is CAWNKGDSGNTIYF. The CDR3 nucleotides read TGTGCCTGGAACAAAGGAGACTCTGGAAACACCATATATTTT.

This rearrangement joins TRBV19 to TRBJ2-1; tentative D call: TRBD2 (6 bases). V gave up 6 bases and J gave up 6 bases, with 12 bases separating them. Germline V gene sequence: CDR1 LNHDA, CDR2 SQIVND (reference sequence). The CDR3 extends over 13 amino acids. The CDR3 nucleotides are TGTGCCAGTAGCGCGACTAGTCTCAATGAGCAGTTCTTC. It is translated as CASSATSLNEQFF.

The chain links TRBV5-3 to TRBJ2-3; 7 bases agree with TRBD2. Being an ORF, TRBV5-3 has a function that is uncertain. The CDR3 contains 16 residues. V was pared by 4 bases and J by 10 bases, with 18 bases of the junction left unmatched. In DNA form, the CDR3 reads TGTGCCAGAAGCCAAAGGTGGCGGGAGAAAGGGGAGGCGCAGTATTTT. It encodes CARSQRWREKGEAQYF.

V gene TRBV7-8 combines with J gene TRBJ1-2; D is possibly TRBD1 (6 bases). The germline V gene encodes CDR1 SGHVS and CDR2 FQNEAQ. CDR3 length equals 13 residues. V lost 4 bases and J lost 4, with 10 bases in between. The CDR3 coding sequence is TGTGCCAGCAGCTCAGGAGGGGGCTATGGCTACACCTTC. Translation gives CASSSGGGYGYTF. The variable domain in full, completed from reference TRBV7-8 and TRBJ1-2, reads GAGVSQSPRYKVAKRGQDVALRCDPISGHVSLFWYQQALGQGPEFLTYFQNEAQLDKSGLPSDRFFAERPEGSVSTLKIQRTQQEDSAVYLCASSSGGGYGYTFGSGTRLTVV.

The rearrangement uses TRBV7-9 and TRBJ2-6; D is uncertain. The V end lost 5 bases, the J end lost 2 bases, and 7 bases lay between the germline ends. CDR3 size: 14 residues. Germline V gene lookup returns CDR1 SEHNR and CDR2 FQNEAQ (reference sequence). CDR3 sequence: CASSPVAGANVLTF. Written as DNA, the CDR3 is TGTGCCAGCAGCCCCGTCGCTGGGGCCAACGTCCTGACTTTC.

The chain joins TRBV19 to TRBJ2-7, with TRBD2 matching over 7 bases. Unmatched junction bases numbered 4, after V lost 3 bases and J lost 8 bases. This CDR3 contains 12 residues. Germline assignment: CDR1 LNHDA and CDR2 SQIVND (reference sequence). This CDR3 is CASSIGRYQQYF. DNA of the CDR3: TGTGCCAGTAGTATCGGGAGGTACCAGCAGTACTTC.

The genes are TRBV7-8 and TRBJ2-5, with D perhaps being TRBD1 or TRBD2 (7 bases each). The CDR3 covers 15 residues. Germline CDR1 reads SGHVS; CDR2 reads FQNEAQ. Between the trimmed V and J ends, which lost 2 bases and 6 bases, there was a span of 16 bases. The DNA of the CDR3 is TGTGCCAGCAGCTTAAGGTTGGGGAGGGGGCAGACCCAGTACTTC. Protein: CASSLRLGRGQTQYF.